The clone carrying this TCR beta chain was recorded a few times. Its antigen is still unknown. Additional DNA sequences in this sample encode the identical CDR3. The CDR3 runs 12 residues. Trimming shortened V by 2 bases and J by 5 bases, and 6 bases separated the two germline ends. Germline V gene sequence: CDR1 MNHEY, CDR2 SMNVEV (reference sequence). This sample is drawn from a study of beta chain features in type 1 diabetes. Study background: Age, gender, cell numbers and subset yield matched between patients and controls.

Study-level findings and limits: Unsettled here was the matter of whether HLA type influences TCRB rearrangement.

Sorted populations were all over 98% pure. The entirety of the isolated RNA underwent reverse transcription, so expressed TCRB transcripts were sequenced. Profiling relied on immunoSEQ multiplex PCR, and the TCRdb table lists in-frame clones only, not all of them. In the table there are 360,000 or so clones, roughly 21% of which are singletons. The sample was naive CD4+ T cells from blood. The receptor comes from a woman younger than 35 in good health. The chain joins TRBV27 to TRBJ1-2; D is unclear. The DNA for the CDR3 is TGTGCCAGCAGTTTAGCCGGGTATGGCTACACCTTC. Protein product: CASSLAGYGYTF.